This is a list of T cell receptor beta chains from one sample in a study of T cell responses to AZD1222 COVID-19 vaccine. Libraries were prepared by immunoSEQ multiplex PCR; TCRdb keeps only in-frame clonotypes and omits some of them. The table shows just over 150,000 clones, with more than 85% occurring only once. The sample in question was peripheral blood, obtained 28 days after the second AZD1222 dose. The receptors stem from an adult who received the AZD1222 COVID-19 vaccine. Both conserved end residues are part of each CDR3. D genes are given only for firm matches. The size of a clone is reported for some rows only, either as once, few or many, or as a class for expanded clones.

clone_size j_call v_call d_call cdr3_nt cdr3_aa
- TRBJ1-4 TRBV5-3 - TGTGCCCCTAGATCCGGAGCTACAACTAATGAAAAACTGTTTTTT CAPRSGATTNEKLFF
once TRBJ1-2 TRBV19 - TGTGCCAGTACCATGGGAGTGAGTAACTATGGCTACACCTTC CASTMGVSNYGYTF
- TRBJ2-5 TRBV5-1 - TGCGCCAGCTGCCGACCGGACCAAGAGACCCAGTACTTC CASCRPDQETQYF
- TRBJ2-1 TRBV5-4 TRBD2 TGTGCCAGCAGCTTGACTAGCGGGGGGTACAATGAGCAGTTCTTC CASSLTSGGYNEQFF
- TRBJ2-1 TRBV7-9 - TGTGCCAGCAGCTTACCCCAGGGGACCAGCTACAATGAGCAGTTCTTC CASSLPQGTSYNEQFF
- TRBJ2-1 TRBV11-2 TRBD2 TGTGCCAGCAGCCCCCTACGGGGGGGCTCCTACAATGAGCAGTTCTTC CASSPLRGGSYNEQFF
- TRBJ1-2 TRBV6-2/TRBV6-3 TRBD1 TGTGCCAGCAGTGGGACCGGGACAGTAGGACTTGGCTACACCTTC CASSGTGTVGLGYTF
once TRBJ1-2 TRBV11-2 - TGTGCCAGCAGCTTAAGGGACGGCTACACCTTC CASSLRDGYTF
- TRBJ1-1 TRBV6-6 - TGTGCCAGCAGTTATACTGGGGGCCGCACTGAAGCTTTCTTT CASSYTGGRTEAFF
- TRBJ2-1 TRBV30 - TGTGCCTGGATCTCAGGGCGGAGAGCGGGTGAGCAGTTCTTC CAWISGRRAGEQFF
few TRBJ2-5 TRBV5-4 TRBD1 TGTGCCAGCAGCCCACAGGGGGCGTTGGAGACCCAGTACTTC CASSPQGALETQYF
- TRBJ1-2 TRBV7-2 - TGTGCCAGCAGCCTACTCCAGGGCGGGATGCGCTACACCTTC CASSLLQGGMRYTF
- TRBJ1-6 TRBV19 - TGTGCCAGTAGTACCCCCCGCATCGGGAGCTCCTATAATTCACCCCTCCACTTT CASSTPRIGSSYNSPLHF
- TRBJ1-3 TRBV19 - TGTGCCAGTAGTATCGGTCAGCGGTCCTCTGGAAACACCATATATTTT CASSIGQRSSGNTIYF
- TRBJ1-1 TRBV30 - TGTGCCTCCCAACAACAGAGAAACCAAGAAGCTTTCTTT CASQQQRNQEAFF
- TRBJ1-2 TRBV9 - TGTGCCAGCAGCCCGAGACAAGTCGCACATGGCTACACCTTC CASSPRQVAHGYTF
- TRBJ2-3 TRBV5-1 - TGCGCCAGCAGCTTGGCCGACAGGTCCTTTCATAGCACAGATACGCAGTATTTT CASSLADRSFHSTDTQYF
- TRBJ1-1 TRBV19 - TGTGCCAGTAGTGAGCAGATGGGAATGAACACTGAAGCTTTCTTT CASSEQMGMNTEAFF
- TRBJ2-1 TRBV6-4 TRBD2 TGTGCCAGCAGTGCTGTGGCGGGGGGCTCCTACAATGAGCAGTTCTTC CASSAVAGGSYNEQFF
- TRBJ1-4 TRBV9 - TGTGCCAGCAGCCCGACAGCAACTAATGAAAAACTGTTTTTT CASSPTATNEKLFF
few TRBJ2-7 TRBV10-3 TRBD1 TGTGCCATCAGTACAGGGGCCTCCTTAGGCGAGCAGTACTTC CAISTGASLGEQYF
- TRBJ2-1 TRBV15 TRBD1 TGTGCCACCAGCCTCACAGGGGCGGTGTACAATGAGCAGTTCTTC CATSLTGAVYNEQFF